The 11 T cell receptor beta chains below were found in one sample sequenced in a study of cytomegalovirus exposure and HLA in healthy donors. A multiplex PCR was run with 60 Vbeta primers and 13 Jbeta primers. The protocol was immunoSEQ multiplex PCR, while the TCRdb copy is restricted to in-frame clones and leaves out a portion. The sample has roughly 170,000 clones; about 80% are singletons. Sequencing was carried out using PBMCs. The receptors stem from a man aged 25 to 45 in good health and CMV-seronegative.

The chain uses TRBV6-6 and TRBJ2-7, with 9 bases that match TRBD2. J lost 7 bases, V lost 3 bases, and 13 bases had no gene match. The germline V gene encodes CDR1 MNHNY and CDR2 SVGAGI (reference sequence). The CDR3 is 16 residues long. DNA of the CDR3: TGTGCCAGCAGTTATCCCCGACTAGCGGCCCTCTGGGAGCAGTACTTC. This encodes CASSYPRLAALWEQYF.

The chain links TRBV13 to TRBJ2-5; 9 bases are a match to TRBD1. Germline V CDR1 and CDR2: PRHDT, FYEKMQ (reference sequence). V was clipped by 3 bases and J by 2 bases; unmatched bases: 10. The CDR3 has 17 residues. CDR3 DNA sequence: TGTGCCAGCAGCTTTTTAGGGTCGGGGACAGGGCAAGAGACCCAGTACTTC. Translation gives CASSFLGSGTGQETQYF. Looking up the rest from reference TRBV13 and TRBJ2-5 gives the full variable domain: AAGVIQSPRHLIKEKRETATLKCYPIPRHDTVYWYQQGPGQDPQFLISFYEKMQSDKGSIPDRFSAQQFSDYHSELNMSSLELGDSALYFCASSFLGSGTGQETQYFGPGTRLLVL.

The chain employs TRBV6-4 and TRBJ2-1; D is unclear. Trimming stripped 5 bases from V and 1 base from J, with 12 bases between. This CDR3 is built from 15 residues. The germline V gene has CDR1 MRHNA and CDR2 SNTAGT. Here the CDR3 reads CASSTLSSSYNEQFF. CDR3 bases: TGTGCCAGCAGTACTTTGTCTTCTTCCTACAATGAGCAGTTCTTC.

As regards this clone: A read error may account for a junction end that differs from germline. CDR3 coding DNA: TGTGCCAGCAGACAAATGAACACGGAGAGTGTGATCTTT. This encodes CASRQMNTESVIF. The chain has TRBV5-6 and TRBJ1-1, with D uncertain. CDR3 size: 13 residues. The germline V gene encodes CDR1 SGHDT and CDR2 YYEEEE.

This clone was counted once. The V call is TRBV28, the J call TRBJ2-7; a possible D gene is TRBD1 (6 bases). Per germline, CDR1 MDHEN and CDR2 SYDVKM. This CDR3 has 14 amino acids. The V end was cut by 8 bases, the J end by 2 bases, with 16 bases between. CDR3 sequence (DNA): TGTGCCAGCCACCAGACAGGTCTGGCCTACGAGCAGTACTTC. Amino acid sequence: CASHQTGLAYEQYF.

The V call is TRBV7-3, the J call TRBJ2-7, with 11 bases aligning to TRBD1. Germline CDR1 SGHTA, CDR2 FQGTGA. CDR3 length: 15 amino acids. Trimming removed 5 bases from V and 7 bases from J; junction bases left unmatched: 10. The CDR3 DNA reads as TGTGCCAGCAGCCAATCCGGGACAGGGGGGGAAGAGCAGTACTTC. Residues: CASSQSGTGGEEQYF.

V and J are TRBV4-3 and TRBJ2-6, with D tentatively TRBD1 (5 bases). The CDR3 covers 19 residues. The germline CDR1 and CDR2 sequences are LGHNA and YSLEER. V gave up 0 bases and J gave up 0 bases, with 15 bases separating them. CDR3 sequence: CASSQESPGIFSGANVLTF. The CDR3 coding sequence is TGCGCCAGCAGCCAAGAAAGCCCAGGGATCTTCTCTGGGGCCAACGTCCTGACTTTC.

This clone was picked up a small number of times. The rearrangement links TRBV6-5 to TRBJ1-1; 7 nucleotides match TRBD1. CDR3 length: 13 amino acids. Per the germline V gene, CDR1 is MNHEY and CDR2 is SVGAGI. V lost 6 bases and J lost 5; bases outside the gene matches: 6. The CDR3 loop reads CASRTGWLTEAFF. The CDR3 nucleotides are TGTGCCAGCAGGACAGGGTGGCTGACTGAAGCTTTCTTT.

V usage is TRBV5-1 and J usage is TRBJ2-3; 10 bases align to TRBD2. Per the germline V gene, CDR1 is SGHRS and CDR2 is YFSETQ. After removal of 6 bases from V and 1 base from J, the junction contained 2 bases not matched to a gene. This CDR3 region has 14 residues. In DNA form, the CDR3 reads TGCGCCAGCACCCTAGCGGGGGGCACAGATACGCAGTATTTT. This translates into CASTLAGGTDTQYF.

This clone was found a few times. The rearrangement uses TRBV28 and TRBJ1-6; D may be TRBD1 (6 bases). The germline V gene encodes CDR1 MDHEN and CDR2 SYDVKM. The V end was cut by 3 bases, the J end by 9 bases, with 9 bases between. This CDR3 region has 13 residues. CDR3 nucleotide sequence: TGTGCCAGCAGTTTTACAGGGTTTTCACCCCTCCACTTT. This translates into CASSFTGFSPLHF. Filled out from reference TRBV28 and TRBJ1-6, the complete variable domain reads DVKVTQSSRYLVKRTGEKVFLECVQDMDHENMFWYRQDPGLGLRLIYFSYDVKMKEKGDIPEGYSVSREKKERFSLILESASTNQTSMYLCASSFTGFSPLHFGNGTRLTVT.

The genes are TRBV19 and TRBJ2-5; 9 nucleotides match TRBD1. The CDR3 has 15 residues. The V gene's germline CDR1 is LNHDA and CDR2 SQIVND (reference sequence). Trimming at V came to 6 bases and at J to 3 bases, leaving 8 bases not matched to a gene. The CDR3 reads CASSPWDRDKETQYF. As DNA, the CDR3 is TGTGCCAGTAGCCCCTGGGACAGGGACAAAGAGACCCAGTACTTC.